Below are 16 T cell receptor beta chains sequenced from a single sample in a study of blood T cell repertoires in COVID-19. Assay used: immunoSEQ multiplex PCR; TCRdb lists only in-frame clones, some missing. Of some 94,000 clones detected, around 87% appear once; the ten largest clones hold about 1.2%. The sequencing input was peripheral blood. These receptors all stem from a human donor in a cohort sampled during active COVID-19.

The CDR3 coding sequence is TGTGCCAGCAGCCCGAATGCTATCACCCCCTCCTACGAGCAGTACTTC. Amino acids: CASSPNAITPSYEQYF. The J gene is TRBJ2-7, the V gene TRBV7-9; D remains unclear. The V gene's germline CDR1 is SEHNR and CDR2 FQNEAQ (reference sequence). Trimming stripped 5 bases from V and 0 bases from J, with 17 bases between. The CDR3 sequence is 16 residues long.

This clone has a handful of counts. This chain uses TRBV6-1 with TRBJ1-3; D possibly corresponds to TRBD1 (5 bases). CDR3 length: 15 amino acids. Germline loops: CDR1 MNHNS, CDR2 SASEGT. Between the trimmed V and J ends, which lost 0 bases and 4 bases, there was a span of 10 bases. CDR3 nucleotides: TGTGCCAGCAGTGAAGCAGGGGCGGCCGGAAACACCATATATTTT. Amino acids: CASSEAGAAGNTIYF.

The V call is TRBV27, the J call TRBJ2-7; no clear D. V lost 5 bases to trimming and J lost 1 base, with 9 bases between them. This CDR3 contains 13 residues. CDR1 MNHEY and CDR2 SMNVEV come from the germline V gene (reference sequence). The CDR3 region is CASSRRQSYEQYF. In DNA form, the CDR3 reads TGTGCCAGCAGTCGGCGGCAATCCTACGAGCAGTACTTC.

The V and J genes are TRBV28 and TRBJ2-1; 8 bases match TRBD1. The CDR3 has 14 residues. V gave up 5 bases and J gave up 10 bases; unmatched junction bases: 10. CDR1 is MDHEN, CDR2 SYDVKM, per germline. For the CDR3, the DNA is TGTGCCAGCAGTATCCGGACAGGGATCGGGGAGCAGTTCTTC. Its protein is CASSIRTGIGEQFF.

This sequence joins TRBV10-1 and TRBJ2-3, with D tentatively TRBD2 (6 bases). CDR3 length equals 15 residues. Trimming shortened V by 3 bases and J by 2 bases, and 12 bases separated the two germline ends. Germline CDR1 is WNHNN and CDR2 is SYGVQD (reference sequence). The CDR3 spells CASSDGVAATDTQYF. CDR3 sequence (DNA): TGCGCCAGCAGTGACGGGGTAGCGGCCACAGATACGCAGTATTTT.

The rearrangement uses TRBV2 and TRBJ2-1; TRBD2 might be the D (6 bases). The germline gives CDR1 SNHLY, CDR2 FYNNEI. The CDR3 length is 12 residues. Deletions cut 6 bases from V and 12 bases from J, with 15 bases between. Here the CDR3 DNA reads TGTGCCAGCAGGGGGGACTCAACTCGGCAGTTCTTC. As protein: CASRGDSTRQFF.

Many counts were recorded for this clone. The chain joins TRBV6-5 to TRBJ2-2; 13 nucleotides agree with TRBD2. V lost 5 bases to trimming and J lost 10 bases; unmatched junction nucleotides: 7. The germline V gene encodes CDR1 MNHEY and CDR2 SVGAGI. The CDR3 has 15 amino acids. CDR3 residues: CASSTGTSGIEELFF. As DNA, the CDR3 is TGTGCCAGCAGTACCGGGACTAGCGGGATCGAGGAGCTGTTTTTT.

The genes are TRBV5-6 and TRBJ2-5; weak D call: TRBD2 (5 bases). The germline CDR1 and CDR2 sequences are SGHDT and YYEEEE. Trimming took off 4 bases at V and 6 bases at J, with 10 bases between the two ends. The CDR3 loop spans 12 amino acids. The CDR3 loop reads CASSASRKTQYF. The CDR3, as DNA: TGTGCCAGCAGCGCTAGCAGGAAGACCCAGTACTTC.

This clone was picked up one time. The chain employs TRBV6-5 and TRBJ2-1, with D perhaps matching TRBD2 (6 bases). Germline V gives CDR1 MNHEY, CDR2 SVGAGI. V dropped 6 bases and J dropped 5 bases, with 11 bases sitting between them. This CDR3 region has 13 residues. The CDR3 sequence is CASSGSSHNEQFF. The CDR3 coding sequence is TGTGCCAGCAGCGGGAGTTCCCACAATGAGCAGTTCTTC.

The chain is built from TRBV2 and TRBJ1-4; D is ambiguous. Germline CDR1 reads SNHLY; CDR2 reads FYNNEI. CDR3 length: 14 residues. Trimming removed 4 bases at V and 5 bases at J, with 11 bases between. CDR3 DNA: TGTGCCAGCAGTGTCGAGGCCGGGAATGAAAAACTGTTTTTT. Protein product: CASSVEAGNEKLFF.

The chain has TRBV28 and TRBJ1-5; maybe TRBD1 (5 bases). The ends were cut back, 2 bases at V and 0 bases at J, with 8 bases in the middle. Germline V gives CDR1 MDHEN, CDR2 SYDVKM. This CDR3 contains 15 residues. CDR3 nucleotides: TGTGCCAGCAGTTTAATAGGGGATAGCAATCAGCCCCAGCATTTT. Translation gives CASSLIGDSNQPQHF.

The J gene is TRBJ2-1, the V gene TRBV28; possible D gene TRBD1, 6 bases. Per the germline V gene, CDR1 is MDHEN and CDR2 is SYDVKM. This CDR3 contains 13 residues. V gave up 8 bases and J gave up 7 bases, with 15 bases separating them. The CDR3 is CASLSSTGNEQFF. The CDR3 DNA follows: TGTGCCAGCCTATCCTCCACAGGGAATGAGCAGTTCTTC.

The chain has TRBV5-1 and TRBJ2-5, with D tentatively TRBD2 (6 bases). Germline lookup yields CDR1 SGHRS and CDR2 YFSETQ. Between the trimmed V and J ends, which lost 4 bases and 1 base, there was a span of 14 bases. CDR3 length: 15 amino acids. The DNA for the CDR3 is TGCGCCAGCAGCGCCGCGACTAGTGCCCAAGAGACCCAGTACTTC. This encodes CASSAATSAQETQYF.

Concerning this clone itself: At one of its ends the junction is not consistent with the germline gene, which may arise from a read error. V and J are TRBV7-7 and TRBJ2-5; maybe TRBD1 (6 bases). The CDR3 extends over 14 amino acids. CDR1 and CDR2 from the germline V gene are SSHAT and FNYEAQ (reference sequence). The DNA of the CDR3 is TGTGCTAGCAGCTTAGTGGGGGCAGGGGAGACCCAGTACTTC. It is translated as CASSLVGAGETQYF.

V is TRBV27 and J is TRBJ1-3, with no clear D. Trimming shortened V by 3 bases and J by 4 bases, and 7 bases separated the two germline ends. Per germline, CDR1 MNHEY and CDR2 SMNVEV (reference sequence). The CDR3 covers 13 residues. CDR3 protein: CASSFGEGNTIYF. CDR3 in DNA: TGTGCCAGCAGTTTTGGGGAGGGAAACACCATATATTTT.

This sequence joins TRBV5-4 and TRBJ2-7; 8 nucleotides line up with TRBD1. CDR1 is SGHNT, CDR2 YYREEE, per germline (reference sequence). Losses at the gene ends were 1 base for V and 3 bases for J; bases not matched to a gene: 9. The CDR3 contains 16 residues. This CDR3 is CASSLPRQGAGYEQYF. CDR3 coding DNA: TGTGCCAGCAGCTTGCCGCGGCAGGGGGCAGGCTACGAGCAGTACTTC.